The entry below describes one TCR beta chain. Antigen: not known. The CDR3 contains 15 residues. V was trimmed by 6 bases and J by 7 bases, leaving 21 bases between them. Data came from immunoSEQ multiplex PCR; TCRdb stores just in-frame clones and leaves some out. The sample gives about 120,000 clones, about 90% of which show up once; 6.5% to 9% is in the top ten. The data were obtained in a study of T cell responses to AZD1222 COVID-19 vaccine. General study findings and limits: Unmutated variant regions are reportedly targeted by nearly half of spike-specific TCRs. Recipients of two AZD1222 doses showed rising Spike-specific TCR breadth and depth.

The TCR was taken from an adult in good health. This chain connects TRBV23-1 to TRBJ1-2; D is undetermined. TRBV23-1 is an ORF, with its function uncertain. The sequences come from peripheral blood, collected on day 0 of AZD1222 vaccination. The CDR3 loop reads CASRQTQAETTGYTF. The CDR3 DNA is TGCGCCAGCAGGCAAACCCAGGCCGAAACCACTGGCTACACCTTC.